This T cell receptor (beta chain) was sequenced in a study of T cells in Graves' hyperthyroidism and ophthalmopathy. The study's findings and limits: Stable hyperthyroidism was separated from ophthalmopathy by a model based on 13 V-J features.

Ten or more counts support this clonotype. As yet, its antigen is unknown. Trimming stripped 2 bases from V and 1 base from J, with 11 bases between. CDR1 MNHEY and CDR2 SVGEGT come from the germline V gene. The CDR3 extends over 15 amino acids. Using RNA transcripts as the source, TCR beta CDR3 regions were amplified. The HTBI primer set was used in a first-round RT-PCR of the TCR CDR3. TCRdb reanalysed the multiplex PCR reads using MiXCR and keeps one entry per CDR3 protein. The table shows 650,000 to 750,000 distinct CDR3 sequences, with 14% occurring only once. This sequence originates from a woman in her late teens or twenties with Graves' hyperthyroidism. The genes are TRBV6-2 or TRBV6-3 and TRBJ2-5; D might be TRBD1 (5 bases). The sequenced sample consisted of blood. The CDR3 here is CASSYEQEPQETQYF. DNA of the CDR3: TGTGCCAGCAGTTACGAACAGGAGCCCCAAGAGACCCAGTACTTC.